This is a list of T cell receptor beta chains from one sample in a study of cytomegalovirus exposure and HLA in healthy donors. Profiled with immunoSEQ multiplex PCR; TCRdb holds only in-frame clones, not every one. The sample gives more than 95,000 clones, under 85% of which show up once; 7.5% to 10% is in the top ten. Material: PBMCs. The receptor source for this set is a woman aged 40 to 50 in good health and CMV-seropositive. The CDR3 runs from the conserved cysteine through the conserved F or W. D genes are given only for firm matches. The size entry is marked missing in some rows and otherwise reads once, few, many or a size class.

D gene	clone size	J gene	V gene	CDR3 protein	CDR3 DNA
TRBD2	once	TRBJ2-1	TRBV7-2	CASSITSGRAIRNNEQFF	TGTGCCAGCAGCATCACTAGCGGGAGGGCCATAAGAAACAATGAGCAGTTCTTC
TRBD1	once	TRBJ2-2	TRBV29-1	CSEEGDRTGELFF	TGCAGCGAGGAAGGGGACAGAACCGGGGAGCTGTTTTTT
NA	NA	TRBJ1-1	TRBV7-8	CASSFTPRGTEAFF	TGTGCCAGCAGCTTTACACCTCGCGGTACTGAAGCTTTCTTT
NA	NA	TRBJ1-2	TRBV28	CASSLRDYGYTF	TGTGCCAGCAGTTTGCGGGATTATGGCTACACCTTC
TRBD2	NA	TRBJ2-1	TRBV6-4	CASSDSRGSSYNEQFF	TGTGCCAGCAGTGACTCCCGCGGGAGCTCCTACAATGAGCAGTTCTTC
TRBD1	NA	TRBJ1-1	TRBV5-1	CASSLGGTDSTEAFF	TGCGCCAGCAGCTTGGGCGGGACAGATTCGACTGAAGCTTTCTTT
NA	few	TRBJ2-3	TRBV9	CASSGRDTQYF	TGTGCCAGCAGCGGTAGAGATACGCAGTATTTT
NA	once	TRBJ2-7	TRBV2	CASSDPGKLNEQYF	TGTGCCAGCAGTGACCCGGGGAAGCTTAACGAGCAGTACTTC
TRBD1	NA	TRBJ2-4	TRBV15	CATSGQGINIQYF	TGTGCCACCAGCGGACAGGGGATAAACATTCAGTACTTC
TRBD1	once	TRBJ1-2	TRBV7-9	CASSSGQGNYGYTF	TGTGCCAGCAGCTCAGGACAGGGAAACTATGGCTACACCTTC
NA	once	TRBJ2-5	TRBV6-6	CASSFVDTQETQYF	TGTGCCAGCAGTTTTGTGGACACCCAAGAGACCCAGTACTTC
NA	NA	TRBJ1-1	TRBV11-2	CASSLLFEAFF	TGTGCCAGCAGCTTACTGTTCGAAGCTTTCTTT
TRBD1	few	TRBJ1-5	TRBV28	CASSLSGGGQPQHF	TGTGCCAGCAGTTTATCAGGGGGCGGGCAGCCCCAGCATTTT
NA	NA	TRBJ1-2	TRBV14	CASSQDWQGGGYTF	TGTGCCAGCAGCCAAGATTGGCAGGGTGGGGGCTACACCTTC
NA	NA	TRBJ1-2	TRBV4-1	CASSLMEGTSSYTF	TGCGCCAGCAGCCTCATGGAGGGGACCTCTAGCTACACCTTC
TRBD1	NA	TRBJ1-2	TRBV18	CASSPTDRGLGYGYTF	TGTGCCAGCTCACCGACCGACAGGGGGCTCGGCTATGGCTACACCTTC
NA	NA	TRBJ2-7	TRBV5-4	CASSQLPLAREQYF	TGTGCCAGCAGCCAGCTCCCCCTAGCGCGAGAGCAGTACTTC
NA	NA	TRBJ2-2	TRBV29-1	CSVERERTGELFF	TGCAGCGTTGAGCGGGAACGCACCGGGGAGCTGTTTTTT
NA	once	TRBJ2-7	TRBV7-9	CSSSYEAGFNYEQYF	TGTTCCAGCAGCTATGAAGCGGGTTTTAACTACGAGCAGTACTTC
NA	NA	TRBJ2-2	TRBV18	CASSLQGNTGELFF	TGTGCCAGCTCACTACAGGGGAACACCGGGGAGCTGTTTTTT
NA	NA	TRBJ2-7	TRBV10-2	CASAVMALSYEQYF	TGCGCCAGCGCGGTCATGGCCCTCTCCTACGAGCAGTACTTC